The next 21 T cell receptor beta chains were all read from a single sample in a study of CD8 T cells in Susac syndrome (dated by TCRdb to the late 2010s). The library came from the immunoSEQ multiplex PCR assay. RNA was extracted with the RNeasy kit and 0.5 to 1 ug was reverse transcribed using random hexamers. Clones were called with MiXCR by TCRdb after fastp trimmed the public reads at Q25, and only in-frame beta chains were retained. Each record represents a unique CDR3 protein, reported with the most common genes and DNA among its rows. The sample table records some 120,000 distinct CDR3 sequences; roughly 94% of these occur just once. The ten largest clones represent roughly 0.092% of the sample. The sequencing sample was made of CD4+ T cells from PBMCs. Receptor source: a human donor in good health.

The chain joins TRBV2 to TRBJ2-3, with D hard to call. Germline CDR1 reads SNHLY; CDR2 reads FYNNEI. V dropped 2 bases and J dropped 3 bases, with 6 bases sitting between them. There are 13 residues in the CDR3. The CDR3 region is CASSEFSTDTQYF. DNA of the CDR3: TGTGCCAGCAGTGAATTCAGTACAGATACGCAGTATTTT.

Of note for this clonotype: The junction and the germline gene differ at one end; a read error may be behind it. This sequence joins TRBV2 and TRBJ1-1; 8 bases are a match to TRBD1. The CDR3 is 13 amino acids. CDR1 is SNHLY, CDR2 FYNNEI, per germline. In DNA form, the CDR3 reads TGTGCCAGCAGGGAAGACAGGGGAACTGAAGCTTTCTTT. Translated, it gives CASREDRGTEAFF.

The chain is built from TRBV12-3 or TRBV12-4 and TRBJ1-2, with TRBD1 matching 7 bases. CDR3 length: 14 amino acids. J lost 3 bases, V lost 6 bases, and 7 bases had no gene match. In nucleotides, the CDR3 is TGTGCCAGCAGAGACAGGGACGGGCACTATGGCTACACCTTC. The encoded protein is CASRDRDGHYGYTF.

The chain uses TRBV2 and TRBJ2-1; weak D call: TRBD1 (5 bases). The length of the CDR3 is 15 residues. Germline V gene data show CDR1 as SNHLY and CDR2 as FYNNEI. The ends were cut back, 8 bases at V and 6 bases at J, with 20 bases in the middle. The CDR3 sequence is CASFLQALTGNEQFF. CDR3 nucleotide sequence: TGTGCCAGCTTCCTACAGGCCTTAACCGGCAATGAGCAGTTCTTC.

The rearrangement uses TRBV6-5 and TRBJ2-1, with TRBD1 matching 10 bases. V shed 5 bases, J shed 6 bases, and the junction held 7 bases outside the gene matches. The germline gives CDR1 MNHEY, CDR2 SVGAGI. The CDR3 has 15 amino acids. DNA of the CDR3: TGTGCCAGCAGTCAAGGGACAGGGGCAGGCAATGAGCAGTTCTTC. Translating it yields CASSQGTGAGNEQFF.

This clonotype has a single count. The chain employs TRBV3-1 and TRBJ2-7, with D possibly being TRBD1 (6 bases). This CDR3 spans 15 amino acids. Germline-derived CDR1 and CDR2 are LGHDT and YNNKEL (reference sequence). V was shortened by 3 bases and J by 3 bases, with 15 bases between the two germline ends. CDR3 residues: CASSHAGTPNYEQYF. The CDR3 DNA reads TGTGCCAGCAGCCATGCCGGGACACCCAACTACGAGCAGTACTTC.

The rearrangement joins TRBV29-1 to TRBJ2-3, with TRBD1 matching over 9 bases. The germline CDR1 and CDR2 sequences are SQVTM and ANQGSEA. The CDR3 runs 14 residues. V lost 4 bases and J lost 0; bases outside the gene matches: 2. The CDR3 is CSVVQGASTDTQYF. The CDR3, as DNA: TGCAGCGTTGTACAGGGGGCGAGCACAGATACGCAGTATTTT.

The rearrangement uses TRBV18 and TRBJ2-3; D not certain. The V end was cut by 2 bases, the J end by 2 bases, with 17 bases between. This CDR3 region has 17 residues. Germline loops: CDR1 KGHSH, CDR2 LQKENI. CDR3 residues: CASSPNPPGVNTDTQYF. CDR3 coding DNA: TGTGCCAGCTCACCAAACCCACCTGGGGTTAACACAGATACGCAGTATTTT.

The chain is built from TRBV5-6 and TRBJ2-2, with 8 bases fitting TRBD2. Germline assignment: CDR1 SGHDT and CDR2 YYEEEE. Trimming removed 2 bases from V and 6 bases from J; junction bases left unmatched: 6. The CDR3 sequence is 15 residues long. The CDR3 loop is CASSFGLAGSGELFF. The CDR3 region has the DNA TGTGCCAGCAGCTTCGGGCTAGCGGGCTCCGGGGAGCTGTTTTTT.

V and J are TRBV19 and TRBJ2-7; 9 bases align to TRBD2. Germline CDR1 and CDR2: LNHDA and SQIVND (reference sequence). The CDR3 contains 15 residues. Trimming took 5 bases from V and 2 from J; bases not matched to a gene: 7. The CDR3 here is CASSLIAGAAYEQYF. The CDR3, as DNA: TGTGCCAGTAGTCTAATAGCGGGAGCAGCCTACGAGCAGTACTTC. Looking up the rest from reference TRBV19 and TRBJ2-7 gives the full variable domain: DGGITQSPKYLFRKEGQNVTLSCEQNLNHDAMYWYRQDPGQGLRLIYYSQIVNDFQKGDIAEGYSVSREKKESFPLTVTSAQKNPTAFYLCASSLIAGAAYEQYFGPGTRLTVT.

The chain recombines TRBV5-1 with TRBJ2-1; D call uncertain. Germline CDR1 and CDR2: SGHRS and YFSETQ. V dropped 2 bases and J dropped 2 bases, with 8 bases sitting between them. The CDR3 runs 14 residues. The DNA for the CDR3 is TGCGCCAGCAGCTTTACTATCCCCTACAATGAGCAGTTCTTC. Translated: CASSFTIPYNEQFF.

The rearrangement links TRBV7-9 to TRBJ2-1, with TRBD2 identical over 10 bases. The V gene end was trimmed by 4 bases and the J gene end by 12 bases; junction bases not matched to a gene: 15. Germline assignment: CDR1 SEHNR and CDR2 FQNEAQ (reference sequence). CDR3 length: 16 residues. The DNA of the CDR3 is TGTGCCAGCAGCTCCCCCGGACTAGCGGAGACCCAGGGGCAGTTCTTC. Translating gives CASSSPGLAETQGQFF.

The rearrangement links TRBV19 to TRBJ2-5, with D possibly called TRBD1 or TRBD2 (6 bases each). Trimming shortened V by 5 bases and J by 1 base, and 11 bases separated the two germline ends. In germline, CDR1 is LNHDA, CDR2 SQIVND (reference sequence). The CDR3 has 14 amino acids. The CDR3 DNA reads as TGTGCCAGTAGTGCGGGACAACTCCAAGAGACCCAGTACTTC. It yields the protein CASSAGQLQETQYF.

J is TRBJ2-3 and V is TRBV5-1; possibly TRBD2 for D (6 bases). CDR1 SGHRS and CDR2 YFSETQ come from the germline V gene. V lost 0 bases to trimming and J lost 4 bases, with 15 bases between them. The CDR3 totals 16 residues. The CDR3 is CASSLGAGFTADTQYF. The CDR3 coding sequence is TGCGCCAGCAGCTTGGGTGCGGGATTTACAGCAGATACGCAGTATTTT. Based on the CDR3 plus reference TRBV5-1 and TRBJ2-3, the full variable domain is KAGVTQTPRYLIKTRGQQVTLSCSPISGHRSVSWYQQTPGQGLQFLFEYFSETQRNKGNFPGRFSGRQFSNSRSEMNVSTLELGDSALYLCASSLGAGFTADTQYFGPGTRLTVL.

This chain uses TRBV20-1 with TRBJ1-3; D remains ambiguous. The CDR3 runs to 13 residues. Germline V gene data show CDR1 as DFQATT and CDR2 as SNEGSKA (reference sequence). V was shortened by 2 bases and J by 1 base, with 6 bases between the two germline ends. CDR3 protein: CSARSPSGNTIYF. The CDR3 region has the DNA TGCAGTGCTAGAAGTCCTTCTGGAAACACCATATATTTT.

This clonotype was observed once. The V gene is TRBV20-1, the J gene TRBJ2-7; TRBD2 matches at 10 bases. This CDR3 comprises 13 residues. The V gene's germline CDR1 is DFQATT and CDR2 SNEGSKA (reference sequence). V was clipped by 6 bases and J by 4 bases; unmatched bases: 6. CDR3 nucleotides: TGCAGTGCCATCTCAGCGGGAGGGTACGAGCAGTACTTC. Translated: CSAISAGGYEQYF.

CDR3 loop: CATSSLDRLWVGYTF. As DNA, the CDR3 is TGTGCCACCAGCAGTCTTGACAGGCTGTGGGTTGGCTACACCTTC. The J gene is TRBJ1-2, the V gene TRBV15; D may be TRBD1 (6 bases). Germline CDR1 LNHNV, CDR2 YYDKDF (reference sequence). Trimming stripped 3 bases from V and 7 bases from J, with 18 bases between. This CDR3 has 15 amino acids.

CDR3 bases: TGTGCCAGCAGCAAGGCGGGAGCCCCACTCCACGAGCAGTACTTC. Translation: CASSKAGAPLHEQYF. This chain uses TRBV7-3 with TRBJ2-7, with 7 bases matching TRBD2. The trim removed 5 bases at V and 5 bases at J, leaving 12 bases unmatched. There are 15 residues in the CDR3. CDR1 is SGHTA and CDR2 is FQGTGA in the germline V gene.

This chain links TRBV2 with TRBJ1-6; TRBD1 is a possible D gene (6 bases). V lost 2 bases to trimming and J lost 10 bases, with 18 bases between them. The CDR3 consists of 16 residues. Germline CDR1 and CDR2: SNHLY and FYNNEI. The CDR3 bases are TGTGCCAGCAGTGAAAATCAGGGGCGCGGGGGGTCACCCCTCCACTTT. This codes for CASSENQGRGGSPLHF.

The rearrangement joins TRBV12-3 or TRBV12-4 to TRBJ2-7; D is ambiguous. The CDR3 spans 14 residues. The ends were cut back, 1 base at V and 4 bases at J, with 11 bases in the middle. The CDR3 DNA reads TGTGCCAGCAGTTTAGGACCGATGGGGTACGAGCAGTACTTC. Its protein product is CASSLGPMGYEQYF.

This clonotype was observed a handful of times. This rearrangement joins TRBV19 to TRBJ2-2; 8 nucleotides agree with TRBD1. V dropped 5 bases and J dropped 6; count of bases not matched to a gene: 5. The CDR3 totals 14 residues. From germline, CDR1 is LNHDA and CDR2 SQIVND (reference sequence). CDR3 DNA sequence: TGTGCCAGTAGTCCGGACAGGGAAGCCGGGGAGCTGTTTTTT. This gives the protein CASSPDREAGELFF.